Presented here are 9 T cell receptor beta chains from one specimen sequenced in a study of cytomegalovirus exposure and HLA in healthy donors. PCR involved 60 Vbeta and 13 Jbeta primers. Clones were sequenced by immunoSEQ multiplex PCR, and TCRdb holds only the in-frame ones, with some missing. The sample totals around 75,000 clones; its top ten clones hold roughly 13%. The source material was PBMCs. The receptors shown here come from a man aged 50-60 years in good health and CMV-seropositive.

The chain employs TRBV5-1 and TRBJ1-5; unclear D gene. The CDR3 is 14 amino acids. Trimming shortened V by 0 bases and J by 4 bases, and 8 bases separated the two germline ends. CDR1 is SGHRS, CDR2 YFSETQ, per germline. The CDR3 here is CASSLDSRNQPQHF. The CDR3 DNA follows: TGCGCCAGCAGCTTGGACAGTCGAAATCAGCCCCAGCATTTT.

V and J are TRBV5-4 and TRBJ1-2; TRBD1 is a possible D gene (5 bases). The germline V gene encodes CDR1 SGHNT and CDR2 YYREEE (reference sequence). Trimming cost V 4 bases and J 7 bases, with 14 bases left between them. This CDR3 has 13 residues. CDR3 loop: CASSVRALVGYTF. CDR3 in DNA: TGTGCCAGCAGCGTCAGGGCTCTCGTTGGCTACACCTTC.

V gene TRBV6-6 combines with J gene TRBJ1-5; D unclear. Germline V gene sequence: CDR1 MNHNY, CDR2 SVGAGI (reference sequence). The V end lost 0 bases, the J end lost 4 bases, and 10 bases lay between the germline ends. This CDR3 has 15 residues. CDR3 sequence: CASSYSLGGNQPQHF. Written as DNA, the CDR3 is TGTGCCAGCAGTTACTCTCTCGGCGGGAATCAGCCCCAGCATTTT.

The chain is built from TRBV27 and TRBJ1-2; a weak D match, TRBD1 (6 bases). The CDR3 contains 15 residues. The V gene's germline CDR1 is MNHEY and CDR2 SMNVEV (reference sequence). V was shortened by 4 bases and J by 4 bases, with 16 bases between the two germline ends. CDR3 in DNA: TGTGCCAGCAGTTCCATCGCGGGGGGCGGCTATGGCTACACCTTC. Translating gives CASSSIAGGGYGYTF.

DNA of the CDR3: TGCGCCAGCACAAAAGCGGGGGAGCAAGAGACCCAGTACTTC. Translation gives CASTKAGEQETQYF. The chain links TRBV5-1 to TRBJ2-5; the match to TRBD2 covers 8 bases. The CDR3 runs to 14 residues. Looked up from germline, CDR1 is SGHRS and CDR2 is YFSETQ. After removal of 6 bases from V and 2 bases from J, the junction contained 6 bases not matched to a gene. The variable domain in full, with the rest retrieved from reference TRBV5-1 and TRBJ2-5, is KAGVTQTPRYLIKTRGQQVTLSCSPISGHRSVSWYQQTPGQGLQFLFEYFSETQRNKGNFPGRFSGRQFSNSRSEMNVSTLELGDSALYLCASTKAGEQETQYFGPGTRLLVL.

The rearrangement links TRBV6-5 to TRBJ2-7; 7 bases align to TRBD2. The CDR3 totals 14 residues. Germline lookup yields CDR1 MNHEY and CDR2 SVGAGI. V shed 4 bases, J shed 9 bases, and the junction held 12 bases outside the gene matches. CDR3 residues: CASSSSGTVGAQYF. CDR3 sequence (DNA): TGTGCCAGCAGTTCGAGCGGGACCGTTGGGGCGCAGTACTTC.

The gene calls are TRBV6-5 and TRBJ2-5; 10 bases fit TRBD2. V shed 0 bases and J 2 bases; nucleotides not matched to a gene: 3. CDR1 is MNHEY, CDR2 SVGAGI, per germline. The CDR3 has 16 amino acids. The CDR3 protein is CASSYSPAGGQETQYF. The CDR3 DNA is TGTGCCAGCAGTTACTCCCCAGCGGGGGGGCAAGAGACCCAGTACTTC.

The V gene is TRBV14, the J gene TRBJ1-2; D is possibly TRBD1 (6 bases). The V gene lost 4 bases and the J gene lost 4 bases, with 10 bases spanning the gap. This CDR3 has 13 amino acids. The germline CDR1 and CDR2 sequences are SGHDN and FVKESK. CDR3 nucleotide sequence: TGTGCCAGCAGCCCCGGGACATCCTATGGCTACACCTTC. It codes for CASSPGTSYGYTF.

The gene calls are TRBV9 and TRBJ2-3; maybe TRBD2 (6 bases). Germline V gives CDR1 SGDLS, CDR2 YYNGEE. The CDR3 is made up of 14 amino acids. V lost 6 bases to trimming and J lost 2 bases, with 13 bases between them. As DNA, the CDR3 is TGTGCCAGCAACGGCCCGGGGGTCACAGATACGCAGTATTTT. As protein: CASNGPGVTDTQYF.